Following are 21 T cell receptor beta chains from one sample sequenced in a study of blood T cell repertoires in COVID-19. Sequenced by immunoSEQ multiplex PCR; TCRdb stores in-frame clones only, minus some. The sample comprises 170,000 or so clones, around 87% of which are singletons, and roughly 0.57% rests with the top ten. Specimen: peripheral blood. The receptors stem from a man in his fifties or sixties with COVID-19, enrolled during active disease.

The chain links TRBV27 to TRBJ2-2, with 7 bases aligning to TRBD2. The CDR3 spans 14 residues. Germline V gene data show CDR1 as MNHEY and CDR2 as SMNVEV (reference sequence). The J segment lost 7 bases and the V segment lost 3 bases, leaving 5 bases of the junction unmatched. For the CDR3, the DNA is TGTGCCAGCAGTTTTTTGCGGGGGAGCGGGGAGCTGTTTTTT. The encoded protein is CASSFLRGSGELFF.

The rearrangement links TRBV19 to TRBJ1-2, with 7 bases aligning to TRBD1. The CDR3 runs to 13 residues. With V trimmed by 6 bases and J by 4 bases, 5 bases remained unmatched. CDR1 LNHDA and CDR2 SQIVND come from the germline V gene (reference sequence). The CDR3 reads CASSVQGLYGYTF. For the CDR3, the DNA is TGTGCCAGTAGCGTACAGGGGCTCTATGGCTACACCTTC.

This chain uses TRBV19 with TRBJ2-1; 9 bases line up with TRBD2. The V segment lost 7 bases and the J segment 6 bases; nucleotides outside the gene matches: 7. The CDR3 is 14 amino acids. Germline V gene lookup returns CDR1 LNHDA and CDR2 SQIVND (reference sequence). CDR3 sequence (DNA): TGTGCCAGTACTGGGGGACTAGCCATCAATGAGCAGTTCTTC. This translates into CASTGGLAINEQFF.

This chain uses TRBV18 with TRBJ2-7; the D gene is possibly TRBD2 (6 bases). The CDR3 runs to 13 residues. Trimming took 3 bases from V and 6 from J, leaving 12 bases between them. Germline V gene lookup returns CDR1 KGHSH and CDR2 LQKENI. The CDR3 reads CASSPGGSLEQYF. The DNA of the CDR3 is TGTGCCAGCTCACCCGGGGGTAGTCTCGAGCAGTACTTC.

The V call is TRBV19, the J call TRBJ1-3; D is perhaps TRBD1 (6 bases). The CDR3 length is 16 residues. Germline values: CDR1 LNHDA, CDR2 SQIVND (reference sequence). V was cut by 1 base and J by 4 bases, with 14 bases left in between. CDR3 DNA sequence: TGTGCCAGTAGTATAGGAAACAGGGAATCCGGAAACACCATATATTTT. It specifies CASSIGNRESGNTIYF.

This clone was seen more than once but under ten times. The genes are TRBV24-1 and TRBJ2-1; 12 positions match TRBD2. The J segment lost 2 bases and the V segment lost 5 bases, leaving 0 bases of the junction unmatched. CDR3 length: 15 residues. The germline CDR1 and CDR2 sequences are KGHDR and SFDVKD. This chain's CDR3 is CATSASGRAYNEQFF. The CDR3 DNA is TGTGCCACCAGTGCTAGCGGGAGGGCCTACAATGAGCAGTTCTTC.

V and J are TRBV6-6 and TRBJ1-4; 10 bases map to TRBD1. The CDR3 length is 15 residues. CDR1 is MNHNY, CDR2 SVGAGI, per germline (reference sequence). V was clipped by 8 bases and J by 13 bases; unmatched bases: 16. CDR3 region: CASQTQETGGSRLFF. CDR3 DNA sequence: TGTGCCAGCCAAACACAAGAGACAGGGGGCAGTAGACTGTTTTTT.

This chain links TRBV29-1 with TRBJ2-3; the D gene is possibly TRBD1 (5 bases). From germline, CDR1 is SQVTM and CDR2 ANQGSEA. The CDR3 is 14 residues long. Deletions cut 8 bases from V and 7 bases from J, with 22 bases between. DNA of the CDR3: TGCAGCTTCCTCCAGGGCCCAGACTGGTATACGCAGTATTTT. Translated: CSFLQGPDWYTQYF.

The chain carries TRBV11-2 and TRBJ1-1; maybe TRBD1 (6 bases). Germline V CDR1 and CDR2: SGHAT, FQNNGV. V was trimmed by 1 base and J by 1 base, leaving 13 bases between them. CDR3 length: 16 residues. The CDR3: CASSLGSAGANTEAFF. CDR3 sequence (DNA): TGTGCCAGCAGCTTAGGGAGTGCAGGGGCGAACACTGAAGCTTTCTTT.

The chain uses TRBV15 and TRBJ2-3; 8 nucleotides align to TRBD1. Germline V lookup: CDR1 LNHNV, CDR2 YYDKDF (reference sequence). The CDR3 consists of 20 residues. J lost 6 bases, V lost 0 bases, and 20 bases had no gene match. CDR3 protein: CATSRDVIHSSGRGRDTQYF. CDR3 coding DNA: TGTGCCACCAGCAGAGATGTAATTCATAGTTCGGGCAGGGGGCGGGATACGCAGTATTTT. The entire variable domain, with the rest obtained from reference TRBV15 and TRBJ2-3, is as follows: DAMVIQNPRYQVTQFGKPVTLSCSQTLNHNVMYWYQQKSSQAPKLLFHYYDKDFNNEADTPDNFQSRRPNTSFCFLDIRSPGLGDTAMYLCATSRDVIHSSGRGRDTQYFGPGTRLTVL.

The V gene is TRBV24-1, the J gene TRBJ2-4; D is unclear. The CDR3 totals 12 residues. V dropped 1 base and J dropped 7 bases, with 4 bases sitting between them. Germline V gene lookup returns CDR1 KGHDR and CDR2 SFDVKD. The chain's CDR3 is CATSDFGNIQYF. For the CDR3, the DNA is TGTGCCACCAGTGATTTCGGGAACATTCAGTACTTC.

This clone was seen once. The chain couples TRBV6-2 or TRBV6-3 to TRBJ1-2; possible D gene TRBD1, 5 bases. The length of the CDR3 is 14 residues. V was pared by 5 bases and J by 0 bases, with 10 bases between. Germline values: CDR1 MNHEY, CDR2 SVGEGT. The CDR3: CASSDGTSNYGYTF. DNA for the CDR3: TGTGCCAGCAGTGACGGGACTTCTAACTATGGCTACACCTTC.

The rearrangement links TRBV28 to TRBJ1-5; tentatively, D is TRBD1 (5 bases). CDR1 MDHEN and CDR2 SYDVKM come from the germline V gene. The CDR3 length is 12 residues. Trimming left V 11 bases short and J 9 bases short, with 17 bases between. The CDR3 DNA follows: TGTGCCTCTAGGAGGGACCCAGGGCCCCAGCATTTT. As protein: CASRRDPGPQHF.

This clone was found once. The V and J genes are TRBV30 and TRBJ1-3; the D is unclear. Germline V gives CDR1 GTSNPN, CDR2 SVGIG (reference sequence). The CDR3 sequence is 14 residues long. V lost 0 bases, J lost 3 bases, and 9 bases lay in between. The CDR3 DNA sequence: TGTGCCTGGAGTGTGGCAGGCGTTGGAAACACCATATATTTT. Translating gives CAWSVAGVGNTIYF.

The chain couples TRBV9 to TRBJ2-5; maybe TRBD2 (5 bases). Trimming took off 2 bases at V and 9 bases at J, with 17 bases between the two ends. In germline, CDR1 is SGDLS, CDR2 YYNGEE. The CDR3 loop spans 14 amino acids. The CDR3 region is CASSVNSGNGPQYF. As DNA, the CDR3 is TGTGCCAGCAGCGTCAACAGCGGCAACGGGCCCCAGTACTTC.

The chain links TRBV4-2 to TRBJ1-5; 7 bases fit TRBD1. Trimming at V came to 2 bases and at J to 4 bases, leaving 8 bases not matched to a gene. This CDR3 is 16 amino acids long. Germline-derived CDR1 and CDR2 are LGHNA and YNFKEQ. This chain's CDR3 is CASSQITGVENQPQHF. CDR3 DNA sequence: TGTGCCAGCAGCCAAATAACAGGGGTCGAGAATCAGCCCCAGCATTTT.

This chain connects TRBV18 to TRBJ1-4; D possibly corresponds to TRBD1 (5 bases). V shed 3 bases and J shed 0 bases, with 8 bases lying between them. This CDR3 comprises 15 residues. Germline values: CDR1 KGHSH, CDR2 LQKENI. CDR3 amino acids: CASSPKGPTNEKLFF. CDR3 in DNA: TGTGCCAGCTCACCCAAGGGGCCAACTAATGAAAAACTGTTTTTT. Using reference TRBV18 and TRBJ1-4 for the parts outside the CDR3, the full variable domain is NAGVMQNPRHLVRRRGQEARLRCSPMKGHSHVYWYRQLPEEGLKFMVYLQKENIIDESGMPKERFSAEFPKEGPSILRIQQVVRGDSAAYFCASSPKGPTNEKLFFGSGTQLSVL.

This chain connects TRBV7-9 to TRBJ1-1; TRBD1 agrees at 7 bases. Per germline, CDR1 SEHNR and CDR2 FQNEAQ (reference sequence). V lost 5 bases and J lost 4; bases outside the gene matches: 7. This CDR3 region has 14 residues. The CDR3 bases are TGTGCCAGCAGCCCCCAGGGGGTTGGCACTGAAGCTTTCTTT. Protein sequence: CASSPQGVGTEAFF.

The chain couples TRBV9 to TRBJ2-1; 9 positions match TRBD2. CDR1 and CDR2 (germline): SGDLS, YYNGEE. With 6 bases clipped from V and 8 bases from J, the junction kept 9 bases outside the gene matches. The CDR3 is 14 residues long. The CDR3: CASTKGGGADEQFF. The CDR3 DNA sequence: TGTGCCAGCACTAAGGGCGGGGGGGCCGATGAGCAGTTCTTC.

The chain couples TRBV11-2 to TRBJ1-2; 8 bases are a match to TRBD1. After removal of 6 bases from V and 2 bases from J, the junction contained 2 bases not matched to a gene. From germline, CDR1 is SGHAT and CDR2 FQNNGV. The CDR3 totals 13 residues. For the CDR3, the DNA is TGTGCCAGCAGGAGGGACAGGAACTATGGCTACACCTTC. Its protein product is CASRRDRNYGYTF. Looking up the rest from reference TRBV11-2 and TRBJ1-2 gives the full variable domain: EAGVAQSPRYKIIEKRQSVAFWCNPISGHATLYWYQQILGQGPKLLIQFQNNGVVDDSQLPKDRFSAERLKGVDSTLKIQPAKLEDSAVYLCASRRDRNYGYTFGSGTRLTVV.

This clone is a singleton in its sample. This chain connects TRBV19 to TRBJ1-5, with 10 nucleotides matching TRBD1. The CDR3 sequence is 17 residues long. Germline lookup yields CDR1 LNHDA and CDR2 SQIVND (reference sequence). Germline trimming cut 3 bases from V and 3 bases from J; bases unmatched to any gene: 8. CDR3 sequence reads: CASSIGDRGLNNQPQHF. The CDR3 region has the DNA TGTGCCAGTAGTATTGGGGACAGGGGACTTAACAATCAGCCCCAGCATTTT.